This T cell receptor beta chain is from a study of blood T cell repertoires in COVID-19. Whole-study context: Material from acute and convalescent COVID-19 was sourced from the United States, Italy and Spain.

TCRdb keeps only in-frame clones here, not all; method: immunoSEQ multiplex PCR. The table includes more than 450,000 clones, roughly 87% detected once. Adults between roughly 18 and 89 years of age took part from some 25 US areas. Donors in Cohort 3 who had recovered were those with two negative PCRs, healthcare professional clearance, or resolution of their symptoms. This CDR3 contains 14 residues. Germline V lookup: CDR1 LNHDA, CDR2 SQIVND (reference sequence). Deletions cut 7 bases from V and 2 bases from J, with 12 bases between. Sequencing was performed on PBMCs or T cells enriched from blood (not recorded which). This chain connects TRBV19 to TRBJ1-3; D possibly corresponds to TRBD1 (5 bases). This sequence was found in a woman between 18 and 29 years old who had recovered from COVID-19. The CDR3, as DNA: TGTGCCAGTAAAACCTGGGGCGCTGGAAACACCATATATTTT. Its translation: CASKTWGAGNTIYF.